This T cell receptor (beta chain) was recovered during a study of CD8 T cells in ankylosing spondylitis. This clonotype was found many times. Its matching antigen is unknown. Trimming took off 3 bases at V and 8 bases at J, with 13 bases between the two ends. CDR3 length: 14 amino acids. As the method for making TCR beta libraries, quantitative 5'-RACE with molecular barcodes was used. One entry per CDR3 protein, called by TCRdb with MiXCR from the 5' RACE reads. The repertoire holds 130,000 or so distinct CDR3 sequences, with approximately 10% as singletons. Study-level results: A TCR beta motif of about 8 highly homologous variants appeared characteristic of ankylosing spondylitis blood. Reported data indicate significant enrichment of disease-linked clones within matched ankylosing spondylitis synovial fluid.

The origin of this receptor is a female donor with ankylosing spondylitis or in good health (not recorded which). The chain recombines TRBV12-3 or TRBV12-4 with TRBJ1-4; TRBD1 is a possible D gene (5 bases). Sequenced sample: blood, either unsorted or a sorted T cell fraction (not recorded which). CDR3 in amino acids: CASSFTGGDEKLFF. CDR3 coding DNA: TGTGCCAGCAGTTTTACTGGGGGGGACGAAAAACTGTTTTTT.